The T cell receptor (beta chain) under discussion was sequenced for a study of blood T cell repertoires in COVID-19 (dated by TCRdb to 2020 to 2022). The study in broad terms: Collaborator samples came from the United States, Italy and Spain and covered acute and convalescent phases of COVID-19. The material from the prospective study consisted of cDNA or gDNA derived from T cells, B-cell-depleted T cells, or PBMCs. Deeply sampled blood TCRbeta repertoires from subjects exposed to, actively infected with, or recovered from COVID-19 were included in the dataset. The repertoires were made available in a free public database intended to serve as a resource for research on the immune response to SARS-CoV-2. The samples were drawn from the first 160 participants of the ongoing ImmuneRACE study and from 1,254 subjects provided by 6 global collaborators. Nearly every sample came with metadata listing a de-identified subject ID, COVID-19 status, age in years and sex. Where available, HLA class I and class II types were obtained from metadata supplied by the sample provider rather than from assay-based typing.

This clone was found once. Its antigen is still unknown. Base qualities are not recorded, but no much larger clone differs from it by a single base. Each collaborating institution followed its own protocols to collect whole blood in K2EDTA tubes. For TCRbeta analysis, collaborators shipped samples as frozen whole blood, isolated PBMCs, or DNA extracted from either of those sample types. TCRbeta CDR3 regions were amplified from genomic DNA using the immunoSEQ Assay, a bias-controlled multiplex PCR. In the authors' own workflow: Nucleated cell counts per sample were estimated from amplification of reference gene primers within the assay. To quantify the absolute abundance of each unique TCRbeta CDR3 rearrangement, sequence reads were collapsed and filtered. For each sample, productive Simpson clonality was calculated as the square root of Simpson's diversity index over productive rearrangements. TCRdb took over this immuneACCESS table, retaining in-frame rearrangements with V and J assigned. Such tables are incomplete; in checked studies, under half of the missing clones stem from an unresolved V gene, and the remainder is unexplained. The D gene and trimming were derived from the DNA, and the V and J assignments and clone size from that table. The sample table records 60,000 to 80,000 clones; about four fifths of these occur just once. Around 8% of the sample lies in the top ten.

What the study reported, not specific to this receptor: Clinical and demographic metadata were provided uncurated, with the amount varying by source and participant.

Counted from cysteine to phenylalanine, this CDR3 has 14 amino acids. CDR3 DNA is the only sequence kept; it has 42 bases, read in frame from the first base. Trimmed from V: 1 base; trimmed from J: 2 bases; junction bases lacking a gene match: 2. The germline V gene sets CDR1 to SGHTA and CDR2 to FQGNSA. Material for sequencing was peripheral blood. The receptor's source is a man aged 50 to 59 with active COVID-19. The chain joins TRBV7-2 to TRBJ2-7; 7 of the junction bases match TRBD2. The CDR3 reads as follows: CASSLEAGTYEQYF. In nucleotide form, the sequence is TGTGCCAGCAGCTTAGAAGCGGGGACCTACGAGCAGTACTTC.